This record looks at one T cell receptor beta chain sequence and its context. Profiled with immunoSEQ multiplex PCR; TCRdb holds only in-frame clones, not every one. The sample includes 250,000 to 300,000 clones, 85% to 90% of them seen just once. Germline-derived CDR1 and CDR2 are LNHDA and SQIVND (reference sequence). Deletions cut 6 bases from V and 4 bases from J, with 22 bases between. There are 17 residues in the CDR3. This record belongs to a study of blood T cell repertoires in COVID-19. The sequence derives from a man aged 18 to 29 who had recovered from COVID-19. V gene TRBV19 combines with J gene TRBJ2-1; D perhaps matches TRBD1 (6 bases). The sequencing input was PBMCs or T cells enriched from blood (not recorded which). The CDR3 loop is CASSHSSGLGAYNEQFF. CDR3 nucleotide sequence: TGTGCCAGTAGCCACTCATCGGGGCTGGGGGCTTACAATGAGCAGTTCTTC.